This TCR beta chain was documented in a study of memory CD4+ T cells and cytomegalovirus serostatus. As for the study in general: This sample comes from healthy Belgian adults, about nine CMV seropositive, under 25 seronegative.

Single viable CD3+CD4+CD8-CD45RO+ cells were sorted as the memory CD4+ T cells. Study observations and caveats: Of under 200 reported CMV TCRbeta sequences, roughly 67 were found in memory CD4+ repertoires.

A remark on this clone: What it binds is not known.

Repertoires were generated with immunoSEQ multiplex PCR, while TCRdb's copy carries only in-frame clones and drops some. This table has roughly 60,000 clones, approximately 71% appearing once. This CDR3 comprises 15 residues. The V end lost 1 base, the J end lost 0 bases, and 7 bases lay between the germline ends. The germline CDR1 and CDR2 sequences are SGDLS and YYNGEE. Sample: memory CD4+ T cells from blood. The rearrangement links TRBV9 to TRBJ2-2; no clear D gene. The TCR originated in an adult in good health and CMV-seronegative. In DNA, the CDR3 is TGTGCCAGCAGCGTATCAATGCCGAACACCGGGGAGCTGTTTTTT. It codes for CASSVSMPNTGELFF. Filled out from reference TRBV9 and TRBJ2-2, the complete variable domain reads DSGVTQTPKHLITATGQRVTLRCSPRSGDLSVYWYQQSLDQGLQFLIQYYNGEERAKGNILERFSAQQFPDLHSELNLSSLELGDSALYFCASSVSMPNTGELFFGEGSRLTVL.